The rows below give T cell receptor beta chains drawn from one sample of a study of blood T cell repertoires in COVID-19. Here immunoSEQ multiplex PCR was the method, and the copy in TCRdb shows in-frame clones only, minus some. In the table there are hundreds of thousands of clones, 89% of which are singletons. The material sequenced was peripheral blood. The receptors derive from a woman in her 30s with COVID-19, enrolled during active disease. Both conserved end residues are part of each CDR3. D genes are given only for firm matches. Not every row has a clone size; where given, it reads once, few, many or a size class.

j_call,d_call,clone_size,v_call,cdr3_length,cdr3_aa,cdr3_nt
TRBJ2-1,NA,NA,TRBV7-2,13,CASSLAGAREQFF,TGTGCCAGCAGCTTAGCGGGGGCCCGTGAGCAGTTCTTC
TRBJ2-1,NA,NA,TRBV2,16,CASSRDSRILWNEQFF,TGTGCCAGCAGTAGAGACTCGAGGATCCTGTGGAATGAGCAGTTCTTC
TRBJ1-1,TRBD1,NA,TRBV3-1/TRBV3-2,16,CASSQGAGGLNTEAFF,TGTGCCAGCAGCCAAGGGGCAGGGGGACTGAACACTGAAGCTTTCTTT
TRBJ2-3,TRBD2,NA,TRBV7-2,16,CASSLTSGGAVNTQYF,TGTGCCAGCAGCTTAACTAGCGGGGGGGCCGTGAATACGCAGTATTTT
TRBJ2-1,TRBD2,NA,TRBV10-3,17,CAISEYPSGSVYNEQFF,TGTGCCATCAGTGAGTACCCTAGCGGGAGTGTTTACAATGAGCAGTTCTTC
TRBJ2-5,NA,NA,TRBV19,15,CASTRGFWGEETQYF,TGTGCCAGTACCCGAGGGTTCTGGGGAGAGGAGACCCAGTACTTC
TRBJ2-1,NA,once,TRBV6-5,14,CASSRFRSYNEQFF,TGTGCCAGCAGTAGGTTCAGGTCCTACAATGAGCAGTTCTTC
TRBJ1-3,NA,NA,TRBV24-1,15,CATSDPGESGNTIYF,TGTGCCACCAGTGATCCCGGGGAATCAGGAAACACCATATATTTT
TRBJ2-6,NA,NA,TRBV29-1,14,CSVAGGSGANVLTF,TGCAGCGTTGCCGGGGGATCTGGGGCCAACGTCCTGACTTTC
TRBJ1-1,TRBD1,NA,TRBV9,13,CASSVEGGAEAFF,TGTGCCAGCAGCGTAGAAGGGGGCGCGGAAGCTTTCTTT
TRBJ2-5,TRBD1,few,TRBV7-8,16,CASSFLTGTGEETQYF,TGTGCCAGCAGCTTTCTAACCGGGACAGGGGAAGAGACCCAGTACTTC
TRBJ1-1,TRBD1,NA,TRBV19,15,CASREGKGAGAEAFF,TGTGCCAGTAGAGAAGGTAAGGGGGCAGGCGCTGAAGCTTTCTTT
TRBJ1-2,NA,NA,TRBV15,15,CATSRDPRGSYGYTF,TGTGCCACCAGCAGAGACCCCAGGGGATCCTATGGCTACACCTTC
TRBJ2-1,TRBD1,NA,TRBV6-2/TRBV6-3,20,CASSYLRTGGISSIYNEQFF,TGTGCCAGCAGTTACCTCCGGACAGGGGGCATCTCCTCGATTTACAATGAGCAGTTCTTC
TRBJ1-2,TRBD1,once,TRBV7-9,13,CASSLERGQGYTF,TGTGCCAGCAGCTTAGAGAGGGGGCAAGGCTACACCTTC
TRBJ2-1,NA,NA,TRBV27,14,CASSVWASAREQFF,TGTGCCAGCAGTGTTTGGGCATCCGCGCGTGAGCAGTTCTTC
TRBJ1-2,TRBD1,NA,TRBV6-5,15,CASNTSQGEDYGYTF,TGTGCCAGCAACACATCACAGGGGGAGGACTATGGCTACACCTTC
TRBJ2-2,NA,NA,TRBV5-6,15,CASSLPGFSTGELFF,TGTGCCAGCAGCTTACCGGGGTTCAGCACCGGGGAGCTGTTTTTT
TRBJ2-2,NA,few,TRBV2,14,CASSNILQAGELFF,TGTGCCAGCAGTAATATCCTACAGGCCGGGGAGCTGTTTTTT
TRBJ2-5,NA,NA,TRBV30,17,CAWRGRGARGIPETQYF,TGTGCCTGGAGAGGACGGGGGGCGAGGGGTATCCCAGAGACCCAGTACTTC
TRBJ2-3,NA,NA,TRBV2,17,CASSWDFSGLGTDTQYF,TGTGCCAGCAGTTGGGACTTCTCCGGACTGGGTACAGATACGCAGTATTTT
TRBJ2-2,NA,NA,TRBV5-1,16,CASSLGQGPNTGELFF,TGCGCCAGCAGCTTGGGCCAGGGCCCGAACACCGGGGAGCTGTTTTTT
TRBJ1-6,NA,NA,TRBV28,14,CASSFSRRNSPLHF,TGTGCCAGCAGTTTTAGTCGAAGAAATTCACCCCTCCACTTT
TRBJ1-4,NA,NA,TRBV15,17,CATSRTFTARANEKLFF,TGTGCCACCAGCAGAACGTTCACCGCGCGAGCTAATGAAAAACTGTTTTTT
TRBJ2-7,NA,NA,TRBV25-1,14,CASKEGTSSYEQYF,TGTGCCAGCAAGGAGGGGACCAGCTCCTACGAGCAGTACTTC
TRBJ2-2,NA,NA,TRBV29-1,12,CSVDRGTGELFF,TGCAGCGTTGATCGGGGGACCGGGGAGCTGTTTTTT
TRBJ2-7,NA,NA,TRBV5-1,14,CASSLARGDDEQYF,TGCGCCAGCAGCTTAGCCAGGGGCGACGACGAGCAGTACTTC
TRBJ1-1,NA,NA,TRBV27,14,CASSLWPRGTEAFF,TGTGCCAGCAGTTTATGGCCTCGGGGGACTGAAGCTTTCTTT
TRBJ2-5,TRBD2,NA,TRBV7-6,17,CASSLGVSGRAPETQYF,TGTGCCAGCAGCTTAGGTGTTAGCGGGAGGGCCCCGGAGACCCAGTACTTC
TRBJ1-2,NA,NA,TRBV7-9,13,CASSLGRGYGYTF,TGTGCCAGCAGCCTCGGACGGGGATATGGCTACACCTTC
TRBJ1-4,NA,NA,TRBV29-1,16,CSVLVGGTRRNEKLFF,TGCAGCGTTCTCGTAGGCGGTACCCGACGTAATGAAAAACTGTTTTTT
TRBJ2-5,TRBD1,NA,TRBV4-2,16,CASSPTLTGVGETQYF,TGTGCCAGCAGCCCGACCCTGACAGGGGTTGGGGAGACCCAGTACTTC
TRBJ2-3,TRBD2,NA,TRBV7-8,20,CASSSVSRGGSLLDTDTQYF,TGTGCCAGCAGCTCCGTGTCGCGGGGGGGCTCGCTCTTAGACACAGATACGCAGTATTTT
TRBJ2-1,TRBD2,NA,TRBV18,15,CASSLVGLAENEQFF,TGTGCCAGCTCACTCGTCGGTCTAGCGGAGAACGAGCAGTTCTTC
TRBJ2-3,TRBD2,NA,TRBV6-2/TRBV6-3,15,CASSLAGVRWDTQYF,TGTGCCAGCAGCCTAGCGGGAGTACGGTGGGATACGCAGTATTTT
TRBJ2-7,TRBD1,NA,TRBV27,14,CASRRGQGPYEQYF,TGTGCCAGCAGGCGCGGACAGGGGCCTTACGAGCAGTACTTC
TRBJ2-1,TRBD1,NA,TRBV19,16,CASKGRQGQPYNEQFF,TGTGCCAGTAAGGGTAGACAGGGTCAACCCTACAATGAGCAGTTCTTC
TRBJ2-3,NA,NA,TRBV7-9,14,CASSLTEEEDTQYF,TGTGCCAGCAGCTTAACGGAGGAGGAAGATACGCAGTATTTT
TRBJ2-1,TRBD2,NA,TRBV13,15,CASIPTSGSSNEQFF,TGTGCCAGCATCCCAACCAGCGGGAGTTCCAATGAGCAGTTCTTC
TRBJ1-2,NA,NA,TRBV9,13,CASSVEGDSGYTF,TGTGCCAGCAGCGTAGAGGGGGATAGCGGCTACACCTTC
TRBJ1-6,TRBD1,NA,TRBV19,16,CASSQEGTVWNSPLHF,TGTGCCAGTTCTCAAGAAGGGACAGTCTGGAATTCACCCCTCCACTTT
TRBJ1-3,NA,NA,TRBV28,16,CASITARGGDRNTIYF,TGTGCCAGCATAACGGCTAGGGGTGGGGACAGAAACACCATATATTTT
TRBJ1-1,TRBD1,NA,TRBV24-1,13,CATSPTGEPGAFF,TGTGCCACCAGTCCGACAGGGGAGCCTGGGGCTTTCTTT
TRBJ1-1,NA,NA,TRBV5-5,16,CASSLGQGLGNTEAFF,TGTGCCAGCAGCTTGGGGCAGGGACTGGGGAACACTGAAGCTTTCTTT
TRBJ2-1,TRBD1,NA,TRBV6-2/TRBV6-3,13,CASSYSTGDEQFF,TGTGCCAGCAGTTACTCGACAGGGGATGAGCAGTTCTTC
TRBJ1-5,NA,NA,TRBV21-1,15,CASSKGEGGNQPQHF,TGTGCCAGCAGCAAAGGGGAGGGTGGCAATCAGCCCCAGCATTTT
TRBJ2-1,TRBD1,NA,TRBV29-1,13,CSVGTGGENEQFF,TGCAGCGTTGGGACAGGGGGCGAGAATGAGCAGTTCTTC
TRBJ1-3,NA,once,TRBV11-3,16,CASSLPQGGPGSSIYF,TGTGCCAGCAGCCTCCCTCAGGGCGGACCTGGATCAAGCATATATTTT
TRBJ2-2,TRBD1,few,TRBV7-9,13,CASSLQGDGELFF,TGTGCCAGCAGCTTACAGGGGGACGGGGAGCTGTTTTTT
TRBJ2-2,NA,few,TRBV5-1,15,CASSQGLRNTGELFF,TGCGCCAGCAGCCAGGGACTCCGGAACACCGGGGAGCTGTTTTTT
TRBJ2-2,TRBD2,NA,TRBV28,19,CASSGFGLAGDTNTGELFF,TGTGCCAGCAGTGGTTTCGGACTAGCGGGGGACACGAACACCGGGGAGCTGTTTTTT
TRBJ1-5,NA,few,TRBV28,17,CASSSQGLRYSNQPQHF,TGTGCCAGCAGCTCCCAGGGTCTTAGGTATAGCAATCAGCCCCAGCATTTT
TRBJ2-1,TRBD2,NA,TRBV28,16,CASSSILAGAYNEQFF,TGTGCCAGCAGTTCTATACTAGCGGGGGCCTACAATGAGCAGTTCTTC